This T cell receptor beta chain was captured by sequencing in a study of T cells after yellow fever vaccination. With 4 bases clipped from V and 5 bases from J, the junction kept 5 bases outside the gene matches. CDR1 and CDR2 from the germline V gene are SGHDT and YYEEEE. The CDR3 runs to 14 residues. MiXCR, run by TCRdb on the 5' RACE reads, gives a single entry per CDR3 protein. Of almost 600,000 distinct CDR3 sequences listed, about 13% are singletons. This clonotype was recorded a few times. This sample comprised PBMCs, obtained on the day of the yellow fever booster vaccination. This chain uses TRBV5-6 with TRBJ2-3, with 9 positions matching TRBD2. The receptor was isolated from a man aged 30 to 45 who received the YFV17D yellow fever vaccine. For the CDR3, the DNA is TGTGCCAGCAGCCCAGCGGGAGGAGGAGATACGCAGTATTTT. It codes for CASSPAGGGDTQYF.